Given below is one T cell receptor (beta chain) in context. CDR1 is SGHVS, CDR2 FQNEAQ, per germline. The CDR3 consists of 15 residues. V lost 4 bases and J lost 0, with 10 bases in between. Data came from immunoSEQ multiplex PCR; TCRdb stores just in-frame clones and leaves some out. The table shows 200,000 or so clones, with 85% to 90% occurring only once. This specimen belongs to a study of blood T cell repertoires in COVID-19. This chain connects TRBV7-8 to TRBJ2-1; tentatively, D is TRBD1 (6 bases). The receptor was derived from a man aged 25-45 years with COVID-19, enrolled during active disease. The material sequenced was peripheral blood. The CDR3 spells CASSSTGSSYNEQFF. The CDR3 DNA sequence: TGTGCCAGCAGCTCTACAGGGAGCTCCTACAATGAGCAGTTCTTC.